Shown below are 32 T cell receptor beta chains from a single sample sequenced in a study of cytomegalovirus exposure and HLA in healthy donors. Primers included in the PCR were 60 Vbeta and 13 Jbeta primers. TCRdb keeps only in-frame clones here, not all; method: immunoSEQ multiplex PCR. The repertoire holds approximately 200,000 clones, with about 80% as singletons. The sample taken for sequencing was PBMCs. These TCRs come from a man aged 30 to 45 in good health and CMV-seronegative.

The J gene is TRBJ1-1, the V gene TRBV2; the match to TRBD1 covers 7 bases. The CDR3 has 13 residues. V dropped 8 bases and J dropped 1; count of bases not matched to a gene: 4. CDR1 SNHLY and CDR2 FYNNEI come from the germline V gene. CDR3 DNA sequence: TGTGCCAGCCTAAGGACAGGGAACACTGAAGCTTTCTTT. Its translation is CASLRTGNTEAFF.

J is TRBJ1-1 and V is TRBV19; the D is unclear. V dropped 3 bases and J dropped 0 bases, with 20 bases sitting between them. Germline values: CDR1 LNHDA, CDR2 SQIVND (reference sequence). CDR3 length: 18 amino acids. The CDR3 region is CASSIPGRPLSMNTEAFF. Here the CDR3 DNA reads TGTGCCAGTAGTATCCCCGGCAGGCCCCTTTCTATGAACACTGAAGCTTTCTTT.

The chain combines TRBV2 with TRBJ2-6; 8 nucleotides match TRBD1. Germline CDR1 SNHLY, CDR2 FYNNEI. V was clipped by 6 bases and J by 2 bases; unmatched bases: 6. The length of the CDR3 is 16 residues. CDR3 sequence reads: CASSDGQGTGANVLTF. Here the CDR3 DNA reads TGTGCCAGCAGCGATGGACAGGGCACTGGGGCCAACGTCCTGACTTTC.

The chain carries TRBV27 and TRBJ2-3; 9 nucleotides align to TRBD2. Germline loops: CDR1 MNHEY, CDR2 SMNVEV (reference sequence). The CDR3 covers 17 residues. V lost 2 bases to trimming and J lost 5 bases; unmatched junction nucleotides: 11. CDR3 nucleotides: TGTGCCAGCAGTTTAGTCTGGCGGGAGGGCCAGGGAGATACGCAGTATTTT. It specifies CASSLVWREGQGDTQYF.

J is TRBJ2-2 and V is TRBV9; TRBD2 matches at 10 bases. The CDR3 totals 16 residues. The trim removed 0 bases at V and 4 bases at J, leaving 3 bases unmatched. The germline gives CDR1 SGDLS, CDR2 YYNGEE. The DNA of the CDR3 is TGTGCCAGCAGCGTAGTGGCTAGCGGGGGCACCGGGGAGCTGTTTTTT. This gives the protein CASSVVASGGTGELFF.

The chain uses TRBV6-5 and TRBJ1-1; D is undetermined. V lost 7 bases and J 1 base, leaving 13 bases between the germline ends. Per the germline V gene, CDR1 is MNHEY and CDR2 is SVGAGI. This CDR3 is built from 14 residues. The CDR3: CASNRPGGNTEAFF. The CDR3 DNA sequence: TGTGCCAGCAATCGACCGGGAGGGAACACTGAAGCTTTCTTT.

This rearrangement joins TRBV27 to TRBJ2-2; D unclear. The CDR3 is 18 amino acids. The V and J ends lost 7 bases and 6 bases respectively, with 27 bases between them. Germline CDR1 MNHEY, CDR2 SMNVEV (reference sequence). DNA of the CDR3: TGTGCCAGCATCCCTACTATAAGGAATAGGAACTGGGCCGGGGAGCTGTTTTTT. The encoded protein is CASIPTIRNRNWAGELFF.

The sample holds a few counts of this clone. The chain recombines TRBV28 with TRBJ2-1; D perhaps matches TRBD2 (6 bases). The CDR3 runs to 12 residues. V lost 4 bases to trimming and J lost 10 bases, with 11 bases between them. Germline V lookup: CDR1 MDHEN, CDR2 SYDVKM. CDR3 DNA: TGTGCCAGCAGTTACGGGGGTTGGGAGCAGTTCTTC. It encodes CASSYGGWEQFF.

This clone occurred once. This chain links TRBV11-3 with TRBJ2-1, with no clear D. The V end lost 4 bases, the J end lost 0 bases, and 7 bases lay between the germline ends. Germline-derived CDR1 and CDR2 are SGHNT and YENEEA. The CDR3 runs to 14 residues. In DNA form, the CDR3 reads TGTGCCAGCAGCTCCCGCGGCTCCTACAATGAGCAGTTCTTC. Its protein product is CASSSRGSYNEQFF.

CDR3 nucleotides: TGTGCCAGCAGTGAAGCGGGACTAGCGAATATCTACAATGAGCAGTTCTTC. Protein product: CASSEAGLANIYNEQFF. The gene calls are TRBV2 and TRBJ2-1, with 10 positions matching TRBD2. V gave up 0 bases and J gave up 3 bases; unmatched junction bases: 5. Germline lookup yields CDR1 SNHLY and CDR2 FYNNEI. This CDR3 has 17 residues.

This clone was seen more than once but under ten times. The chain joins TRBV2 to TRBJ1-5, with D maybe TRBD1 (6 bases). Germline CDR1 is SNHLY and CDR2 is FYNNEI. V was trimmed by 8 bases and J by 0 bases, leaving 14 bases between them. This CDR3 spans 15 amino acids. As DNA, the CDR3 is TGTGCCAGCCACCGAGGACAGAATAGCAATCAGCCCCAGCATTTT. This sequence encodes CASHRGQNSNQPQHF.

The rearrangement joins TRBV4-2 to TRBJ2-2, with D possibly TRBD2 on 7 matching bases. The CDR3 covers 16 residues. Germline values: CDR1 LGHNA, CDR2 YNFKEQ. Trimming removed 0 bases at V and 4 bases at J, with 12 bases between. CDR3 region: CASSQDRGGATGELFF. The CDR3 nucleotides read TGTGCCAGCAGCCAAGATAGGGGGGGGGCCACCGGGGAGCTGTTTTTT.

The chain joins TRBV6-1 to TRBJ2-3; 9 positions agree with TRBD2. The CDR3 is 15 amino acids. After removal of 8 bases from V and 2 bases from J, the junction contained 8 bases not matched to a gene. CDR1 MNHNS and CDR2 SASEGT come from the germline V gene. The CDR3 coding sequence is TGTGCCAGCGAAGTTAGCGGGAGTATCACAGATACGCAGTATTTT. Its translation: CASEVSGSITDTQYF.

This clone showed up just a few times. The chain has TRBV5-1 and TRBJ2-7, with TRBD2 identical over 12 bases. Unmatched junction bases numbered 11, after V lost 6 bases and J lost 7 bases. The CDR3 has 15 amino acids. From germline, CDR1 is SGHRS and CDR2 YFSETQ. The CDR3 region is CASNPTGLAGGEQYF. DNA of the CDR3: TGCGCCAGCAACCCCACGGGACTAGCGGGCGGAGAGCAGTACTTC. The complete variable domain, with remaining parts taken from reference TRBV5-1 and TRBJ2-7, reads KAGVTQTPRYLIKTRGQQVTLSCSPISGHRSVSWYQQTPGQGLQFLFEYFSETQRNKGNFPGRFSGRQFSNSRSEMNVSTLELGDSALYLCASNPTGLAGGEQYFGPGTRLTVT.

This clone was counted between two and nine times. This specimen includes other DNA sequences encoding the same CDR3. This sequence joins TRBV5-1 and TRBJ2-3, with 9 bases fitting TRBD1. This CDR3 is 14 amino acids long. Germline V gene lookup returns CDR1 SGHRS and CDR2 YFSETQ. V was pared by 5 bases and J by 4 bases, with 5 bases of the junction left unmatched. The CDR3 loop is CASSSGQGPDTQYF. As DNA, the CDR3 is TGCGCCAGCAGTTCGGGACAGGGCCCAGATACGCAGTATTTT.

This clone was recorded a few times. The chain uses TRBV28 and TRBJ2-2; D is possibly TRBD2 (6 bases). CDR1 MDHEN and CDR2 SYDVKM come from the germline V gene. This CDR3 is built from 12 residues. V was trimmed by 8 bases and J by 4 bases, leaving 8 bases between them. CDR3 in DNA: TGTGCCAGCGGGGGGTTCACCGGGGAGCTGTTTTTT. This translates into CASGGFTGELFF.

This CDR3 reads CASRGLALEQYF. DNA for the CDR3: TGTGCCAGCAGGGGACTAGCGCTCGAGCAGTACTTC. The chain employs TRBV2 and TRBJ2-5; 10 positions agree with TRBD2. The DNA end lines up better with TRBJ2-7; the J call may be wrong. CDR3 size: 12 residues. CDR1 SNHLY and CDR2 FYNNEI come from the germline V gene.

The genes are TRBV6-5 and TRBJ1-6; 7 positions agree with TRBD1. The CDR3 totals 14 residues. Germline V gene data show CDR1 as MNHEY and CDR2 as SVGAGI. V dropped 8 bases and J dropped 9; count of bases not matched to a gene: 10. The CDR3 region is CASAEGQTSSPLHF. The DNA of the CDR3 is TGTGCCAGCGCAGAGGGACAGACCTCTTCACCCCTCCACTTT.

The rearrangement uses TRBV6-1 and TRBJ1-1; maybe TRBD1 (5 bases). The V gene lost 7 bases and the J gene lost 4 bases, with 19 bases spanning the gap. CDR3 length: 15 residues. CDR1 is MNHNS and CDR2 is SASEGT in the germline V gene. CDR3 bases: TGTGCCAGCATAGGGGAAAGGGCCGGGAGCACTGAAGCTTTCTTT. As protein: CASIGERAGSTEAFF.

On this clone: A junction end diverges from the germline sequence, so it may reflect a read error. V and J are TRBV6-5 and TRBJ2-7; 11 bases line up with TRBD2. This CDR3 is 13 amino acids long. CDR1 MNHEY and CDR2 SVGAGI come from the germline V gene. The CDR3 DNA is TGTGCCAGCAGGTCCCCGGGACTAGCGGCCCTGCACTTC. Its protein is CASRSPGLAALHF.

V is TRBV19 and J is TRBJ1-4, with TRBD1 matching 8 bases. CDR1 and CDR2 (germline): LNHDA, SQIVND (reference sequence). Trimming took 7 bases from V and 17 from J; bases not matched to a gene: 9. The CDR3 is 11 amino acids. DNA for the CDR3: TGTGCCAGTACGGACAGGGAGGTTCGTTTTTTT. Translating it yields CASTDREVRFF. Supplemented by reference TRBV19 and TRBJ1-4, the full variable domain reads DGGITQSPKYLFRKEGQNVTLSCEQNLNHDAMYWYRQDPGQGLRLIYYSQIVNDFQKGDIAEGYSVSREKKESFPLTVTSAQKNPTAFYLCASTDREVRFFGSGTQLSVL.

V gene TRBV19 combines with J gene TRBJ1-1, with TRBD1 matching over 9 bases. The CDR3 consists of 12 residues. Trimming took 9 bases from V and 6 from J; bases not matched to a gene: 5. CDR1 and CDR2 from the germline V gene are LNHDA and SQIVND (reference sequence). The CDR3 region is CASRDRAAEAFF. The CDR3, as DNA: TGTGCCAGCCGGGACAGGGCAGCTGAAGCTTTCTTT.

This clone was counted only a few times. The V and J genes are TRBV27 and TRBJ2-7; D is unresolved. The germline V gene has CDR1 MNHEY and CDR2 SMNVEV (reference sequence). With 3 bases removed from V and 3 bases from J, the gap between germline ends came to 12 bases. The CDR3 is 14 residues long. This CDR3 reads CASSLSGIRYEQYF. Written as DNA, the CDR3 is TGTGCCAGCAGTTTGTCAGGAATCCGCTACGAGCAGTACTTC.

This chain joins TRBV2 and TRBJ2-5, with D tentatively TRBD1 (6 bases). Germline CDR1 SNHLY, CDR2 FYNNEI. V was pared by 6 bases and J by 6 bases, with 14 bases between. The length of the CDR3 is 13 residues. As DNA, the CDR3 is TGTGCCAGCAGCCCCGGCAGGGGACAGACCCAGTACTTC. Protein product: CASSPGRGQTQYF.

This clone was counted a few times. V and J are TRBV6-5 and TRBJ1-5, with 8 bases that match TRBD1. The CDR3 has 15 amino acids. Losses at the gene ends were 4 bases for V and 4 bases for J; bases not matched to a gene: 6. Germline assignment: CDR1 MNHEY and CDR2 SVGAGI. The CDR3 reads CASSSTGGGNQPQHF. CDR3 nucleotide sequence: TGTGCCAGCAGTTCCACAGGGGGAGGGAATCAGCCCCAGCATTTT.

The chain couples TRBV11-2 to TRBJ2-3; weak D call: TRBD1 (6 bases). From germline, CDR1 is SGHAT and CDR2 FQNNGV. V lost 9 bases, J lost 4 bases, and 20 bases lay in between. This CDR3 contains 15 residues. The CDR3 spells CARGPRMGASDTQYF. CDR3 nucleotides: TGTGCCAGGGGGCCACGTATGGGGGCGTCAGATACGCAGTATTTT. Full variable domain (missing parts from reference TRBV11-2 and TRBJ2-3): EAGVAQSPRYKIIEKRQSVAFWCNPISGHATLYWYQQILGQGPKLLIQFQNNGVVDDSQLPKDRFSAERLKGVDSTLKIQPAKLEDSAVYLCARGPRMGASDTQYFGPGTRLTVL.

This clone has more than one count but fewer than ten. V is TRBV6-6 and J is TRBJ2-5; a weak D match, TRBD1 (5 bases). CDR3 length: 16 residues. V lost 2 bases and J lost 2, with 15 bases in between. In germline, CDR1 is MNHNY, CDR2 SVGAGI (reference sequence). Written as DNA, the CDR3 is TGTGCCAGCAGTTACATTGAGGCAGGGCGACAAGAGACCCAGTACTTC. It specifies CASSYIEAGRQETQYF.

The chain carries TRBV28 and TRBJ2-1, with 13 bases matching TRBD2. Unmatched junction bases numbered 8, after V lost 6 bases and J lost 3 bases. Per germline, CDR1 MDHEN and CDR2 SYDVKM. The CDR3 contains 17 residues. The CDR3 sequence: CASRWTSGSVRYNEQFF. CDR3 coding DNA: TGTGCCAGCAGGTGGACTAGCGGGAGTGTACGCTACAATGAGCAGTTCTTC.

There are a few counts of this clone. The chain joins TRBV7-9 to TRBJ2-2; 13 bases are a match to TRBD2. The germline V gene encodes CDR1 SEHNR and CDR2 FQNEAQ (reference sequence). This CDR3 contains 17 residues. V dropped 5 bases and J dropped 4; count of bases not matched to a gene: 7. The CDR3 DNA follows: TGTGCCAGCAGCGAGGTCGGACTAGCGGGAGCCACCGGGGAGCTGTTTTTT. Translating it yields CASSEVGLAGATGELFF.

CDR3 protein: CASSVGGGAEYGYTF. CDR3 DNA: TGTGCCAGCAGCGTAGGGGGAGGGGCAGAATATGGCTACACCTTC. The chain is built from TRBV9 and TRBJ1-2; tentative D call: TRBD1 (5 bases). Trimming took off 0 bases at V and 5 bases at J, with 14 bases between the two ends. The CDR3 covers 15 residues. Per the germline V gene, CDR1 is SGDLS and CDR2 is YYNGEE.

This chain links TRBV7-8 with TRBJ2-7; D may be TRBD1 (5 bases). CDR1 is SGHVS and CDR2 is FQNEAQ in the germline V gene. V lost 0 bases to trimming and J lost 1 base, with 10 bases between them. The CDR3 runs to 15 residues. CDR3 bases: TGTGCCAGCAGCTTAGCGTTGGACACATCCTACGAGCAGTACTTC. Its protein product is CASSLALDTSYEQYF. Together with reference TRBV7-8 and TRBJ2-7, the CDR3 gives the full variable domain: GAGVSQSPRYKVAKRGQDVALRCDPISGHVSLFWYQQALGQGPEFLTYFQNEAQLDKSGLPSDRFFAERPEGSVSTLKIQRTQQEDSAVYLCASSLALDTSYEQYFGPGTRLTVT.

The genes are TRBV4-1 and TRBJ2-7, with TRBD2 matching 11 bases. CDR1 is MGHRA, CDR2 YSYEKL, per germline. CDR3 length: 16 residues. The J segment lost 0 bases and the V segment lost 4 bases, leaving 5 bases of the junction unmatched. This CDR3 reads CASSPEGTSGSYEQYF. The CDR3 DNA sequence: TGCGCCAGCAGCCCCGAAGGGACTAGCGGCTCCTACGAGCAGTACTTC.